This T cell receptor beta chain was obtained from a study of cytomegalovirus exposure and HLA in healthy donors. Some clones are missing from TCRdb's copy, which holds only in-frame ones; the method was immunoSEQ multiplex PCR. The table has under 200,000 clones, about 96% seen once; the top ten hold about 0.94%. Study findings and constraints: The study listed about 150 cytomegalovirus-associated TCR beta chains.

CDR1 is SNHLY, CDR2 FYNNEI, per germline. Deletions cut 2 bases from V and 5 bases from J, with 7 bases between. The CDR3 loop spans 13 amino acids. In regard to this clone: Its antigen is still unknown.

The origin of this receptor is a woman in her late teens or twenties in good health and CMV-seronegative. The V and J genes are TRBV2 and TRBJ1-5; the D is unclear. Sequencing was carried out using PBMCs. Here the CDR3 DNA reads TGTGCCAGCAGTGAAATAGGAGATCAGCCCCAGCATTTT. The encoded protein is CASSEIGDQPQHF.